These 5 T cell receptor beta chains share one sample of origin, sequenced in a study of cytomegalovirus exposure and HLA in healthy donors (dated by TCRdb to the late 2010s). The library was produced with the immunoSEQ multiplex PCR assay. The multiplex PCR relied on a mix of 60 forward primers for TCR Vbeta segments and 13 reverse primers for TCR Jbeta segments. Entries here come from immuneACCESS through TCRdb and include only in-frame sequences with V and J called. Some clones fail to appear in such tables; in the studies checked, an unresolved V gene covers under half of the shortfall, and the cause of the remainder is unknown. The table kept for this sample lists roughly 100,000 clones. The ten largest account for 3% to 3.5% of the sample. Source material: PBMCs. These receptors all stem from a man aged 35-49 years in good health and CMV-seronegative.

This chain uses TRBV6-4 with TRBJ2-1; 10 bases are a match to TRBD2. Per germline, CDR1 MRHNA and CDR2 SNTAGT. The ends lost 2 bases at V and 2 bases at J; junction bases unmatched: 3. This CDR3 region has 16 residues. CDR3 in DNA: TGTGCCAGCAGTGACCAGGGACTAGCGCCCTACAATGAGCAGTTCTTC. Translation gives CASSDQGLAPYNEQFF.

J is TRBJ2-4 and V is TRBV7-2, with 8 bases fitting TRBD2. V trimming: 1 base; J trimming: 10 bases; junction bases outside the gene matches: 9. The CDR3 length is 15 residues. In germline, CDR1 is SGHTA, CDR2 FQGNSA. The CDR3: CASSLDSGRGGIQYF. The CDR3 nucleotides are TGTGCCAGCAGCTTAGACAGCGGGAGAGGGGGGATTCAGTACTTC.

The gene calls are TRBV10-3 and TRBJ1-3; perhaps TRBD1 as D (5 bases). V was clipped by 4 bases and J by 3 bases, with 13 bases between them. Germline V CDR1 and CDR2: ENHRY, SYGVKD. The CDR3 has 15 residues. The CDR3 DNA sequence: TGTGCCATCAGTGGGGGGGGACGCGTTGGAAACACCATATATTTT. This codes for CAISGGGRVGNTIYF.

The CDR3: CASKLGTGSEQYF. CDR3 nucleotides: TGTGCCAGCAAATTGGGGACAGGGTCCGAGCAGTACTTC. The chain employs TRBV6-1 and TRBJ2-5; 9 nucleotides agree with TRBD1. The J call may be mistaken, given a closer DNA end match to TRBJ2-7. This CDR3 comprises 13 residues. Germline CDR1 and CDR2: MNHNS and SASEGT.

V and J are TRBV10-3 and TRBJ2-1; 8 nucleotides match TRBD2. The germline V gene has CDR1 ENHRY and CDR2 SYGVKD. V trimming: 0 bases; J trimming: 1 base; junction bases outside the gene matches: 5. This CDR3 has 17 amino acids. CDR3 in amino acids: CAISESLAGTSYNEQFF. As DNA, the CDR3 is TGTGCCATCAGTGAGTCTCTAGCGGGCACTTCCTACAATGAGCAGTTCTTC.